The sequence of this TCR beta chain was determined in a study of T cell responses to AZD1222 COVID-19 vaccine. Study-level findings and limits: Following two doses of AZD1222, Spike-specific TCR breadth and depth rose. Close to half of spike-specific TCRs reportedly recognize unmutated variant regions. Possibly, clonal diversity was underestimated; donors were largely white British and included more females.

CDR3 length: 12 amino acids. The germline V gene has CDR1 SGHTA and CDR2 FQGNSA. V lost 5 bases to trimming and J lost 4 bases, with 8 bases between them. Second doses that came at about 4 or about 12 weeks were put together. Note on this clone: Its specificity is not known.

Clones were sequenced by immunoSEQ multiplex PCR, and TCRdb holds only the in-frame ones, with some missing. The table includes 150,000 to 200,000 clones, 92% detected once. The rearrangement links TRBV7-2 to TRBJ2-5; D remains unclear. Specimen: peripheral blood, collected 28 days after the second AZD1222 dose. The receptor was isolated from an adult who received the AZD1222 COVID-19 vaccine. The CDR3 reads CASSPQRETQYF. CDR3 DNA: TGTGCCAGCAGCCCCCAGCGAGAGACCCAGTACTTC.